A selection of T cell receptor beta chains follows, all from one sample in a study of blood T cell repertoires in COVID-19. Profiled with immunoSEQ multiplex PCR; TCRdb holds only in-frame clones, not every one. The sample contains some 260,000 clones, 70% to 90% of which appear only once. Sequencing used peripheral blood. The receptors come from a woman in her thirties or forties who had recovered from COVID-19. The CDR3 runs from the conserved cysteine through the conserved F or W. The order of the fields is clone size, CDR3 length, J gene, D gene, V gene, CDR3 DNA, CDR3 protein. The D gene is left open where the match is weak. Rows give clone size only sometimes, using once, few, many, or a class for an expanded clone.

abundance: NA; len: 15; j_gene: TRBJ1-2; d_gene: TRBD1; v_gene: TRBV5-4; CDR3nt: TGTGCCAGCAGCTGGGGGACAGCCACTCTGGATGGCTACACCTTC; CDR3aa: CASSWGTATLDGYTF
abundance: once; len: 15; j_gene: TRBJ1-6; d_gene: TRBD1; v_gene: TRBV18; CDR3nt: TGTGCCAGCTCACCAGGACAGGGGGCTCAATCACCCCTCCACTTT; CDR3aa: CASSPGQGAQSPLHF
abundance: NA; len: 13; j_gene: TRBJ1-5; d_gene: NA; v_gene: TRBV24-1; CDR3nt: TGTGCCACCAGTGGGCAGTCCCATCAGCCCCAGCATTTT; CDR3aa: CATSGQSHQPQHF
abundance: NA; len: 16; j_gene: TRBJ2-2; d_gene: NA; v_gene: TRBV11-1; CDR3nt: TGTGCCAGCAGCTTAGATAGTATCGGAGACACCGGGGAGCTGTTTTTT; CDR3aa: CASSLDSIGDTGELFF
abundance: NA; len: 15; j_gene: TRBJ2-3; d_gene: NA; v_gene: TRBV7-2; CDR3nt: TGTGCCAGCATCCAGGATAACTGGAGCACAGATACGCAGTATTTT; CDR3aa: CASIQDNWSTDTQYF
abundance: NA; len: 16; j_gene: TRBJ1-1; d_gene: NA; v_gene: TRBV30; CDR3nt: TGTGCCTGGAGTGGTCTTCCAGGAAGATCGAACACTGAAGCTTTCTTT; CDR3aa: CAWSGLPGRSNTEAFF
abundance: NA; len: 13; j_gene: TRBJ2-2; d_gene: TRBD2; v_gene: TRBV15; CDR3nt: TGTGCCACCCGACTAGCGGGCACCGGGGAGCTGTTTTTT; CDR3aa: CATRLAGTGELFF
abundance: NA; len: 15; j_gene: TRBJ1-2; d_gene: TRBD1; v_gene: TRBV2; CDR3nt: TGTGCCAGCAGTGCGGACAGGGAGAGTGGCTATGGCTACACCTTC; CDR3aa: CASSADRESGYGYTF
abundance: once; len: 16; j_gene: TRBJ2-1; d_gene: NA; v_gene: TRBV12-5; CDR3nt: TGTGCTAGTGGGATCATAAGCGGGACACCCGACAATGAGCAGTTCTTC; CDR3aa: CASGIISGTPDNEQFF
abundance: NA; len: 14; j_gene: TRBJ1-2; d_gene: NA; v_gene: TRBV4-3; CDR3nt: TGCGCCAGCAGCCAAGACAGGCGAGTCTATGGCTACACCTTC; CDR3aa: CASSQDRRVYGYTF
abundance: NA; len: 16; j_gene: TRBJ2-7; d_gene: TRBD2; v_gene: TRBV6-2/TRBV6-3; CDR3nt: TGTGCCAGCAGCCGCCGTGGGGGGAGGGACTCCTACGAGCAGTACTTC; CDR3aa: CASSRRGGRDSYEQYF
abundance: NA; len: 13; j_gene: TRBJ1-2; d_gene: NA; v_gene: TRBV12-3/TRBV12-4; CDR3nt: NA; CDR3aa: CASSLERDYGYTF
abundance: once; len: 16; j_gene: TRBJ2-3; d_gene: TRBD2; v_gene: TRBV9; CDR3nt: TGTGCCAGCAGCGTAGTTGCTCAGACTAGCGGGAGTACGCAGTATTTT; CDR3aa: CASSVVAQTSGSTQYF
abundance: NA; len: 12; j_gene: TRBJ2-7; d_gene: NA; v_gene: TRBV29-1; CDR3nt: TGCAGCGTTGCGGGCAGGGGGGACGAGCAGTACTTC; CDR3aa: CSVAGRGDEQYF
abundance: NA; len: 16; j_gene: TRBJ2-1; d_gene: NA; v_gene: TRBV5-1; CDR3nt: TGCGCCAGCAGCTTGGCGGCCGGGGTCTCCTACAATGAGCAGTTCTTC; CDR3aa: CASSLAAGVSYNEQFF
abundance: NA; len: 15; j_gene: TRBJ2-7; d_gene: TRBD1; v_gene: TRBV19; CDR3nt: TGTGCCAGTAGTATAGAGGGGACAGGCACCTACGAGCAGTACTTC; CDR3aa: CASSIEGTGTYEQYF
abundance: NA; len: 15; j_gene: TRBJ1-5; d_gene: NA; v_gene: TRBV5-5; CDR3nt: TGTGCCAGCAGCTTAAGCGCCCTTTGGGATCAGCCCCAGCATTTT; CDR3aa: CASSLSALWDQPQHF
abundance: NA; len: 15; j_gene: TRBJ1-3; d_gene: NA; v_gene: TRBV9; CDR3nt: TGTGCCAGCAGCGTAGGTCGGGGCTCTGGAAACACCATATATTTT; CDR3aa: CASSVGRGSGNTIYF
abundance: NA; len: 14; j_gene: TRBJ2-7; d_gene: TRBD2; v_gene: TRBV18; CDR3nt: TGTGCCAGCTCCGGCCGGGAGGGATCCTACGAGCAGTACTTC; CDR3aa: CASSGREGSYEQYF
abundance: NA; len: 10; j_gene: TRBJ2-5; d_gene: NA; v_gene: TRBV29-1; CDR3nt: TGCAGCGGCGGACAAGAGACCCAGTACTTC; CDR3aa: CSGGQETQYF
abundance: NA; len: 17; j_gene: TRBJ2-7; d_gene: TRBD1; v_gene: TRBV7-2; CDR3nt: TGTGCCAGCAGCTTAGTAGGTTTGGGCAGGGGGCTCGACGAGCAGTACTTC; CDR3aa: CASSLVGLGRGLDEQYF
abundance: NA; len: 14; j_gene: TRBJ1-2; d_gene: TRBD1; v_gene: TRBV20-1; CDR3nt: TGCAGTGCTAGTTGGCCAGGGGGCCACTATGGCTACACCTTC; CDR3aa: CSASWPGGHYGYTF
abundance: NA; len: 15; j_gene: TRBJ1-6; d_gene: NA; v_gene: TRBV7-2; CDR3nt: TGTGCCAGCAGCTTAGGATGGGGGCCTAATTCACCCCTCCACTTT; CDR3aa: CASSLGWGPNSPLHF
abundance: NA; len: 17; j_gene: TRBJ2-7; d_gene: TRBD1; v_gene: TRBV5-1; CDR3nt: TGCGCCAGCAGCCCTCGTGCCGGACAGGGGGTGGCCTACGAGCAGTACTTC; CDR3aa: CASSPRAGQGVAYEQYF
abundance: NA; len: 16; j_gene: TRBJ1-1; d_gene: TRBD1; v_gene: TRBV6-5; CDR3nt: TGTGCCAGCAGTTACTCCGGGGGGACAGGGCGGACTGAAGCTTTCTTT; CDR3aa: CASSYSGGTGRTEAFF
abundance: NA; len: 15; j_gene: TRBJ2-7; d_gene: TRBD2; v_gene: TRBV7-2; CDR3nt: TGTGCCAGCAGCCCGGGACTAGCGGGAAAGGGCGAGCAGTACTTC; CDR3aa: CASSPGLAGKGEQYF
abundance: NA; len: 14; j_gene: TRBJ2-7; d_gene: TRBD1; v_gene: TRBV18; CDR3nt: TGTGCCAGCTCACCGGAACCGGACAGGTACGAGCAGTACTTC; CDR3aa: CASSPEPDRYEQYF
abundance: NA; len: 16; j_gene: TRBJ2-1; d_gene: NA; v_gene: TRBV5-4; CDR3nt: TGTGCCAGCAGCTTAGGAGGGGGCAGCTCCTACAATGAGCAGTTCTTC; CDR3aa: CASSLGGGSSYNEQFF
abundance: NA; len: 14; j_gene: TRBJ2-2; d_gene: NA; v_gene: TRBV19; CDR3nt: TGTGCCAGTAGTAATCAGGGTAACACCGGGGAGCTGTTTTTT; CDR3aa: CASSNQGNTGELFF
abundance: NA; len: 13; j_gene: TRBJ2-2; d_gene: TRBD1; v_gene: TRBV11-2; CDR3nt: TGTGCCAGCAGCTCACAGGGGCCCGGGGAGCTGTTTTTT; CDR3aa: CASSSQGPGELFF
abundance: NA; len: 16; j_gene: TRBJ2-3; d_gene: TRBD1; v_gene: TRBV9; CDR3nt: TGTGCCAGCAGCCTGGGGGGGGGACAGGGTACAGATACGCAGTATTTT; CDR3aa: CASSLGGGQGTDTQYF
abundance: once; len: 13; j_gene: TRBJ1-2; d_gene: NA; v_gene: TRBV29-1; CDR3nt: TGCAGCGCCACAAGCGGGGTTGTCTATGGCTACACCTTC; CDR3aa: CSATSGVVYGYTF
abundance: NA; len: 16; j_gene: TRBJ2-7; d_gene: NA; v_gene: TRBV4-1; CDR3nt: TGCGCCAGCAGCCAAGCGAATCTAGGCGGGGGCTCGGAGCAGTACTTC; CDR3aa: CASSQANLGGGSEQYF